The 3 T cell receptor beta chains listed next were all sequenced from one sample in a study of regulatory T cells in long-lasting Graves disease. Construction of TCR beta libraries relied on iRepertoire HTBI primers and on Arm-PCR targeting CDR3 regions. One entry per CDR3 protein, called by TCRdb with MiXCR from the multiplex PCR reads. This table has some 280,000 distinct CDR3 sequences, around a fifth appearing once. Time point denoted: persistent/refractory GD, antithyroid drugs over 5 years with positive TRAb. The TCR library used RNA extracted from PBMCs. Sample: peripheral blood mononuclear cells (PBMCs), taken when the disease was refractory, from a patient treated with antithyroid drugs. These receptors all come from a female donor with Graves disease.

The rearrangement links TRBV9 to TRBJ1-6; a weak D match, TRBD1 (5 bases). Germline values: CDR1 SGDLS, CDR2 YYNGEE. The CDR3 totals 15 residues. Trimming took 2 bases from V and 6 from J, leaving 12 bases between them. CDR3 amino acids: CASSVGVVFNSPLHF. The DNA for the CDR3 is TGTGCCAGCAGCGTGGGGGTCGTGTTTAATTCACCCCTCCACTTT.

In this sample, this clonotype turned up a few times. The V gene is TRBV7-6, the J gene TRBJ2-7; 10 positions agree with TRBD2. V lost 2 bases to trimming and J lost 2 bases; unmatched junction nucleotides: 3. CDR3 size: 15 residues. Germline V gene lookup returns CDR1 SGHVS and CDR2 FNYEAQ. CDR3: CASSLNSGRAYEQYF. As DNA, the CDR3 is TGTGCCAGCAGCTTAAACAGCGGGAGGGCCTACGAGCAGTACTTC. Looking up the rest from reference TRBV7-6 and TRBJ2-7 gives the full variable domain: GAGVSQSPRYKVTKRGQDVALRCDPISGHVSLYWYRQALGQGPEFLTYFNYEAQQDKSGLPNDRFSAERPEGSISTLTIQRTEQRDSAMYRCASSLNSGRAYEQYFGPGTRLTVT.

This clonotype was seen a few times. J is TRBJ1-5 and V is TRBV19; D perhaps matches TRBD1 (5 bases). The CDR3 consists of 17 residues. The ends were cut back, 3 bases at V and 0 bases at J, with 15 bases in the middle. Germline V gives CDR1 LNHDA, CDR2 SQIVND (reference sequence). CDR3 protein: CASSIGGSGHSNQPQHF. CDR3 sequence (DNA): TGTGCCAGTAGTATTGGGGGTTCGGGGCATAGCAATCAGCCCCAGCATTTT.